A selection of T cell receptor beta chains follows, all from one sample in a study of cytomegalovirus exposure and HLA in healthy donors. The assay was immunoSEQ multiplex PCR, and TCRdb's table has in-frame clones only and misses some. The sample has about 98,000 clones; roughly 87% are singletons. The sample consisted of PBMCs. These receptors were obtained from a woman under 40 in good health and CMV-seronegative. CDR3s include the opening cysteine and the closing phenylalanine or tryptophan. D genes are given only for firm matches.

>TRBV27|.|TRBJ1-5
CASSLSIEGGQPQHF
TGTGCCAGCAGTTTAAGCATAGAGGGAGGGCAGCCCCAGCATTTT
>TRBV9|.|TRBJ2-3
CASSATQGTVDTQYF
TGTGCCAGCAGCGCCACCCAGGGTACGGTAGATACGCAGTATTTT
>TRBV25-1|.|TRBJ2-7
CASSGKGQGNARIYEQYF
TGTGCCAGCAGTGGAAAGGGGCAGGGGAACGCCCGGATCTACGAGCAGTACTTC
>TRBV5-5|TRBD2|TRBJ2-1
CASSPAWTSGRYEQFF
TGTGCCAGCAGCCCTGCTTGGACTAGCGGGAGATATGAGCAGTTCTTC
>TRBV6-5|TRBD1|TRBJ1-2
CASSWTGGSYGYTF
TGTGCCAGCAGCTGGACAGGGGGCAGCTATGGCTACACCTTC
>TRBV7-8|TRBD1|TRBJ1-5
CASSSGTASNQPQHF
TGTGCCAGCAGCTCTGGGACAGCTTCCAATCAGCCCCAGCATTTT
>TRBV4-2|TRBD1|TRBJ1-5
CASSQVEDRPGGQPQHF
TGTGCCAGCAGCCAAGTTGAGGACAGGCCCGGAGGGCAGCCCCAGCATTTT
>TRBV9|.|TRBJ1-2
CASSLLSRGTYGYTF
TGTGCCAGCAGTCTTCTCTCTCGGGGGACCTATGGCTACACCTTC
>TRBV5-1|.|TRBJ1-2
CASSDPGTSPYGYTF
TGCGCCAGCAGCGATCCCGGGACATCTCCCTATGGCTACACCTTC
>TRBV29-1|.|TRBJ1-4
CSAGQPEKLFF
TGCAGCGCTGGACAGCCTGAAAAACTGTTTTTT
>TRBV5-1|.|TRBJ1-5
CASSLDSNNQPQHF
TGCGCCAGCAGCTTGGATAGTAACAATCAGCCCCAGCATTTT
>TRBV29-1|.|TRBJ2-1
CSVAIGTPYNEQFF
TGCAGCGTTGCTATCGGGACTCCTTACAATGAGCAGTTCTTC
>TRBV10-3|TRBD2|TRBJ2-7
CAISESVASGTYEQYF
TGTGCCATCAGTGAGTCGGTGGCTAGCGGAACCTACGAGCAGTACTTC
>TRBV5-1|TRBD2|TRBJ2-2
CASSLGPLAGGDTGELFF
TGCGCCAGCAGCTTGGGGCCCTTGGCGGGGGGCGACACCGGGGAGCTGTTTTTT